These 14 T cell receptor beta chains originate from one sample sequenced in a study of shared T cell receptors in the human thymus. Using immunoSEQ multiplex PCR, the repertoire was profiled, and TCRdb retains in-frame clones only, with some absent. The data contain 500,000 to 750,000 clones, 85% to 90% of them singletons. The sample was also reused in another study, on human thymus T cells.

The specimen was thymocytes. These receptors were collected from a boy in the first two years of life with a congenital heart defect.

A few counts support this clone. The V call is TRBV27, the J call TRBJ1-1, with D maybe TRBD1 (6 bases). Germline CDR1 and CDR2: MNHEY and SMNVEV (reference sequence). This CDR3 contains 15 residues. V lost 0 bases to trimming and J lost 4 bases, with 12 bases between them. CDR3 protein: CASSLSGAEGTEAFF. The CDR3 DNA is TGTGCCAGCAGTTTATCGGGGGCTGAGGGCACTGAAGCTTTCTTT.

This clone was seen a single time. The chain joins TRBV29-1 to TRBJ2-5; tentatively, D is TRBD2 (6 bases). This CDR3 has 14 residues. Trimming shortened V by 6 bases and J by 7 bases, and 21 bases separated the two germline ends. The V gene's germline CDR1 is SQVTM and CDR2 ANQGSEA. CDR3 protein: CSVARRGTLGTQYF. The CDR3 bases are TGCAGCGTGGCAAGACGGGGGACTCTGGGGACCCAGTACTTC.

This sequence joins TRBV19 and TRBJ2-7; 7 nucleotides line up with TRBD1. The CDR3 runs to 15 residues. Germline V lookup: CDR1 LNHDA, CDR2 SQIVND (reference sequence). J lost 0 bases, V lost 3 bases, and 5 bases had no gene match. The CDR3 DNA reads as TGTGCCAGTAGTATGGAACAGGGGTACTCCTACGAGCAGTACTTC. Protein product: CASSMEQGYSYEQYF. The full variable domain, rest sourced from reference TRBV19 and TRBJ2-7, is DGGITQSPKYLFRKEGQNVTLSCEQNLNHDAMYWYRQDPGQGLRLIYYSQIVNDFQKGDIAEGYSVSREKKESFPLTVTSAQKNPTAFYLCASSMEQGYSYEQYFGPGTRLTVT.

The rearrangement uses TRBV25-1 and TRBJ2-3; tentatively, D is TRBD1 (5 bases). V lost 2 bases to trimming and J lost 6 bases, with 21 bases between them. The CDR3 consists of 17 residues. CDR1 and CDR2 from the germline V gene are MGHDK and SYGVNS. This CDR3 reads CASSEQRGLKAGDTQYF. CDR3 DNA sequence: TGTGCCAGCAGTGAACAGCGTGGGCTAAAAGCAGGGGATACGCAGTATTTT.

The chain combines TRBV12-5 with TRBJ2-2, with TRBD1 as a possible D gene (6 bases). V was pared by 1 base and J by 4 bases, with 19 bases between. Germline V gene lookup returns CDR1 LGHNT and CDR2 FRNRAP. This CDR3 is 18 amino acids long. CDR3 amino acids: CASGLARGHPPSTGELFF. CDR3 coding DNA: TGTGCTAGTGGTTTGGCCCGGGGACACCCACCCTCCACCGGGGAGCTGTTTTTT.

V and J are TRBV28 and TRBJ1-5; the D is unclear. CDR3 length equals 13 residues. Germline V gives CDR1 MDHEN, CDR2 SYDVKM. V gave up 10 bases and J gave up 0 bases, with 10 bases separating them. The CDR3: CATMGFSNQPQHF. The DNA of the CDR3 is TGTGCCACTATGGGCTTTAGCAATCAGCCCCAGCATTTT.

The gene calls are TRBV5-1 and TRBJ1-2; TRBD1 agrees at 8 bases. This CDR3 has 13 amino acids. Germline CDR1 SGHRS, CDR2 YFSETQ. V dropped 3 bases and J dropped 8; count of bases not matched to a gene: 6. The CDR3, as DNA: TGCGCCAGCAGCTCGACAGGGGAGAGGGGCTACACCTTC. It specifies CASSSTGERGYTF.

V and J are TRBV15 and TRBJ2-7; 10 positions match TRBD2. This CDR3 spans 16 amino acids. J gave up 3 bases and V 5 bases, and 10 bases lay outside the gene matches. In germline, CDR1 is LNHNV, CDR2 YYDKDF (reference sequence). The CDR3 DNA reads as TGTGCCACCAGCCCCCTTCGGACTAGCGGATACTACGAGCAGTACTTC. Its protein is CATSPLRTSGYYEQYF. Drawing the rest from reference TRBV15 and TRBJ2-7, the complete variable domain is DAMVIQNPRYQVTQFGKPVTLSCSQTLNHNVMYWYQQKSSQAPKLLFHYYDKDFNNEADTPDNFQSRRPNTSFCFLDIRSPGLGDTAMYLCATSPLRTSGYYEQYFGPGTRLTVT.

V gene TRBV15 combines with J gene TRBJ2-5; maybe TRBD2 (6 bases). Trimming pared 3 bases from V and 0 bases from J, leaving 14 bases between. The CDR3 consists of 16 residues. Germline-derived CDR1 and CDR2 are LNHNV and YYDKDF (reference sequence). The chain's CDR3 is CATSRDYHRYQETQYF. The CDR3 DNA is TGTGCCACCAGCAGGGACTACCACAGGTACCAAGAGACCCAGTACTTC.

This chain links TRBV6-5 with TRBJ2-7; D is possibly TRBD2 (5 bases). V shed 2 bases and J shed 4 bases, with 18 bases lying between them. Germline assignment: CDR1 MNHEY and CDR2 SVGAGI. This CDR3 has 16 residues. CDR3 loop: CASSYTGDIPKYEQYF. The CDR3, as DNA: TGTGCCAGCAGTTACACCGGGGATATCCCCAAGTACGAGCAGTACTTC.

The V gene is TRBV10-3, the J gene TRBJ2-7, with 9 bases identical to TRBD1. The CDR3 totals 16 residues. With V trimmed by 1 base and J by 0 bases, 4 bases remained unmatched. Per germline, CDR1 ENHRY and CDR2 SYGVKD. The CDR3, as DNA: TGTGCCATCAGTGAGTTATGGACAGGGGTCTCCTACGAGCAGTACTTC. Protein: CAISELWTGVSYEQYF.

The rearrangement links TRBV27 to TRBJ2-1; the D gene is possibly TRBD1 (6 bases). The V and J ends lost 3 bases and 3 bases respectively, with 18 bases between them. Germline V CDR1 and CDR2: MNHEY, SMNVEV (reference sequence). CDR3 size: 17 residues. The CDR3 region is CASSFKRGRGFYNEQFF. The CDR3 nucleotides are TGTGCCAGCAGTTTCAAGAGAGGCAGGGGCTTCTACAATGAGCAGTTCTTC.

The V and J genes are TRBV7-2 and TRBJ2-7, with a possible D match to TRBD1 (5 bases). The germline V gene has CDR1 SGHTA and CDR2 FQGNSA. Trimming shortened V by 2 bases and J by 6 bases, and 17 bases separated the two germline ends. The CDR3 spans 15 residues. CDR3 DNA: TGTGCCAGCAGCTTACTCATTGGGCAGGGCCTCGAGCAGTACTTC. Protein product: CASSLLIGQGLEQYF. The full variable domain, in which reference TRBV7-2 and TRBJ2-7 provide the parts outside the CDR3, is GAGVSQSPSNKVTEKGKDVELRCDPISGHTALYWYRQSLGQGLEFLIYFQGNSAPDKSGLPSDRFSAERTGGSVSTLTIQRTQQEDSAVYLCASSLLIGQGLEQYFGPGTRLTVT.

V is TRBV6-5 and J is TRBJ1-5; 7 nucleotides line up with TRBD1. Trimming at V came to 4 bases and at J to 4 bases, leaving 4 bases not matched to a gene. The CDR3 spans 14 residues. CDR1 is MNHEY, CDR2 SVGAGI, per germline. The CDR3 sequence: CASSSRGPNQPQHF. CDR3 nucleotide sequence: TGTGCCAGCAGTTCGAGGGGGCCAAATCAGCCCCAGCATTTT.